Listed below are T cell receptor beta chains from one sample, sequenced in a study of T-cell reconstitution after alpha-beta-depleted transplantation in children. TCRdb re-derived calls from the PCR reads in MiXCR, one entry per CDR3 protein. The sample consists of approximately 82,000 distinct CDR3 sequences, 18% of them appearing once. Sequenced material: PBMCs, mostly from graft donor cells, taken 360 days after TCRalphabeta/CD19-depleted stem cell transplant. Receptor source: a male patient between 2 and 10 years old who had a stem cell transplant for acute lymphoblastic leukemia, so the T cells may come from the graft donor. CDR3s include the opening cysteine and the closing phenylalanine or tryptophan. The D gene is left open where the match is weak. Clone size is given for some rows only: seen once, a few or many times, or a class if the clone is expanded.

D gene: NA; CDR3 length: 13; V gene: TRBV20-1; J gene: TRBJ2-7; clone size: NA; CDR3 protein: CSARVYGSYEQYF; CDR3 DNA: TGCAGTGCTAGAGTCTACGGTTCCTACGAGCAGTACTTC
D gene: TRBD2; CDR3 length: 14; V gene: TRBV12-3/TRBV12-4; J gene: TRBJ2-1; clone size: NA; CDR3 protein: CASTGTSGRHEQFF; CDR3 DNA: TGTGCCAGCACCGGGACTAGCGGGAGACATGAGCAGTTCTTC
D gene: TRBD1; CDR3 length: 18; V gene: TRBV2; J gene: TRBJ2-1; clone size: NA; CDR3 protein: CASLTPRTGVSSYNEQFF; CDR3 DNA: TGTGCCAGCCTTACCCCCCGGACAGGCGTCTCCTCCTACAATGAGCAGTTCTTC
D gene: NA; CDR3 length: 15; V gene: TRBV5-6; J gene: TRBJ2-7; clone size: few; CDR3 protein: CASSLTERTSYEQYF; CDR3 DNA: TGTGCCAGCAGTTTGACAGAGAGGACTTCCTACGAGCAGTACTTC
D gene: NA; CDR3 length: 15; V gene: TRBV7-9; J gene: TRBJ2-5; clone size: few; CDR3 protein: CASSSRSRVSETQYF; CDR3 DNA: TGTGCCAGCAGCTCTCGTTCTCGGGTTTCGGAGACCCAGTACTTC
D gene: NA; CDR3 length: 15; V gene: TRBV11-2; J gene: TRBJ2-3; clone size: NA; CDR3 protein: CASSSDYPLTDTQYF; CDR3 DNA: TGTGCCAGCAGCTCGGACTATCCACTCACAGATACGCAGTATTTT
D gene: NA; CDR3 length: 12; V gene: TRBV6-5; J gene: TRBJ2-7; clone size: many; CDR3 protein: CASISQGYEQYF; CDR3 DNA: TGTGCCAGCATCTCCCAAGGTTACGAGCAGTACTTC
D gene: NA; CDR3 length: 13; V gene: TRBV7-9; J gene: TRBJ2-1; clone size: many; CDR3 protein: CASSLDLDNEQFF; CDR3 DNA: TGTGCCAGCAGCTTAGACTTGGACAATGAGCAGTTCTTC
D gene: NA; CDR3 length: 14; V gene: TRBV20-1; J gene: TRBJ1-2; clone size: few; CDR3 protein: CSPMDRSGQYGYTF; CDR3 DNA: TGCAGCCCAATGGACCGCTCCGGCCAATATGGCTACACCTTC
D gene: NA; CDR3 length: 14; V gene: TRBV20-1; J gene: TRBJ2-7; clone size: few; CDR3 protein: CSARVTPGAYEQYF; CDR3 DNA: TGCAGTGCTAGAGTGACCCCCGGGGCCTACGAGCAGTACTTC
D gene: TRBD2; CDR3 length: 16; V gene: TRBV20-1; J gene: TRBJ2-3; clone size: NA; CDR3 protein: CSAVPGGPKITDTQYF; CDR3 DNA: TGCAGTGCTGTCCCGGGAGGGCCTAAGATCACAGATACGCAGTATTTT
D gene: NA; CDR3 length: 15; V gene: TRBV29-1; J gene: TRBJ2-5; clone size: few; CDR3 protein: CSVTPRQGGRETQYF; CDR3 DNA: TGCAGCGTTACACCGAGACAGGGAGGGCGAGAGACCCAGTACTTC
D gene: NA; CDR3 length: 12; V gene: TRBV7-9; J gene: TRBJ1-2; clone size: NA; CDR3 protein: CASSLISYGYTF; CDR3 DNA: TGTGCCAGCAGCTTAATATCCTATGGCTACACCTTC
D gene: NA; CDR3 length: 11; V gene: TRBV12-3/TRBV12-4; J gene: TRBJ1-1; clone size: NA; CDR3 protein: CASSLRQEAFF; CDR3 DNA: TGTGCCAGCAGTTTACGTCAGGAAGCTTTCTTT
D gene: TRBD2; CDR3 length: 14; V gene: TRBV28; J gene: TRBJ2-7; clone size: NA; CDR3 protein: CASSLLAGDGEQYF; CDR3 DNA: TGTGCCAGCAGTTTACTAGCGGGAGATGGCGAGCAGTACTTC
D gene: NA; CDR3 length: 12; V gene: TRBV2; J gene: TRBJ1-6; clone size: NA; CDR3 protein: CASSNDYAPLHF; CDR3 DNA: TGTGCCAGCAGTAACGACTATGCTCCCCTCCACTTT
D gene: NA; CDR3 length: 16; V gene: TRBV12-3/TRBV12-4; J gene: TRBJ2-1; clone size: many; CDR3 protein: CASSPDWESSYNEQFF; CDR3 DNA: TGTGCCAGCAGCCCCGACTGGGAGAGCTCCTACAATGAGCAGTTCTTC
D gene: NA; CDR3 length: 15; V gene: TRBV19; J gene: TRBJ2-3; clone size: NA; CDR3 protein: CASSRKAVSTDTQYF; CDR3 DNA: TGTGCCAGTAGTAGAAAAGCGGTAAGCACAGATACGCAGTATTTT
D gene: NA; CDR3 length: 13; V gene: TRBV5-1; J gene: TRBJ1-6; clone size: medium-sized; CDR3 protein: CASSWDFNSPLHF; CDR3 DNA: TGCGCCAGCAGCTGGGACTTCAATTCACCCCTCCACTTT
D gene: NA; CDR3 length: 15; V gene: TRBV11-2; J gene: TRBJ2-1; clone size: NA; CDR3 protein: CASSLEGLPYNEQFF; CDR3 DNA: TGTGCCAGCAGCTTAGAGGGGCTACCGTACAATGAGCAGTTCTTC
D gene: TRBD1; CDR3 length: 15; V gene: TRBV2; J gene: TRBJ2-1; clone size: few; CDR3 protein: CASTRTGGAYNEQFF; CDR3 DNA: TGTGCCAGCACCCGGACAGGGGGCGCCTACAATGAGCAGTTCTTC
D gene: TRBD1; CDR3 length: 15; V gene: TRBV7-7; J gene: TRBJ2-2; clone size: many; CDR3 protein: CASSLGQGDTGELFF; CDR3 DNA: TGTGCTAGCAGCTTAGGACAGGGGGACACCGGGGAGCTGTTTTTT
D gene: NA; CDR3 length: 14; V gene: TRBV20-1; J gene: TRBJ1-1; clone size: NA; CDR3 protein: CSARPGLQNTEAFF; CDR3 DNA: TGCAGTGCTAGACCGGGACTCCAGAACACTGAAGCTTTCTTT
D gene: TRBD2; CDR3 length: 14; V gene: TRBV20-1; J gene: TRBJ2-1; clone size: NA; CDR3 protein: CSARTSGRHTEQFF; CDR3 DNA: TGCAGTGCCAGGACTAGCGGGAGACACACTGAGCAGTTCTTC
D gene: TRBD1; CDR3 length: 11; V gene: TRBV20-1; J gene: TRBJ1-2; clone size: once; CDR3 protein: CSARSGGGYTF; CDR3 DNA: TGCAGTGCTAGATCAGGGGGTGGCTACACCTTC
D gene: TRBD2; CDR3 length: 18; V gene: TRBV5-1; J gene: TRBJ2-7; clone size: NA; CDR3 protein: CASSSSGGTSASSYEQYF; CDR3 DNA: TGCGCCAGCAGCTCGAGTGGGGGGACTAGCGCGAGCTCCTACGAGCAGTACTTC